A single sample gave rise to the 26 T cell receptor beta chains below, sequenced in a study of kidney transplant recipient with SARS-CoV-2 infection. Each CDR3 protein is one row after TCRdb ran MiXCR on the reads. Of 200,000 to 300,000 distinct CDR3 sequences in the sample, 29% were seen once. Sequences were derived from a blood sample, sampled at baseline and around day 110 from a kidney transplant recipient. These receptors were obtained from a male patient aged 25-45 years who had COVID-19 and was a kidney transplant recipient. Some T cells may be provided by the graft donor.

This clonotype appeared many times. The chain links TRBV6-5 to TRBJ2-7, with D uncertain. The germline CDR1 and CDR2 sequences are MNHEY and SVGAGI. This CDR3 has 14 residues. Between the trimmed V and J ends, which lost 8 bases and 0 bases, there was a span of 14 bases. The CDR3 here is CASCWEPSSYEQYF. In DNA, the CDR3 is TGTGCCAGCTGTTGGGAACCGAGCTCCTACGAGCAGTACTTC.

This clonotype was observed at least ten times. The chain links TRBV12-3 or TRBV12-4 to TRBJ1-2; D gene ambiguous. V was pared by 6 bases and J by 2 bases, with 10 bases between. This CDR3 has 13 amino acids. The CDR3 protein is CASSTSGNYGYTF. The DNA for the CDR3 is TGTGCCAGCAGCACCTCGGGGAACTATGGCTACACCTTC.

This clonotype was found many times. The CDR3 is CATSLKKRCGKTYGYTF. As DNA, the CDR3 is TGTGCCACCAGCTTAAAAAAAAGGTGTGGAAAGACCTATGGCTACACCTTC. The V and J genes are TRBV15 and TRBJ1-2, with no clear D. Per the germline V gene, CDR1 is LNHNV and CDR2 is YYDKDF (reference sequence). V was pared by 5 bases and J by 4 bases, with 23 bases between. The CDR3 extends over 17 amino acids. The full variable domain, with the rest looked up from reference TRBV15 and TRBJ1-2, is DAMVIQNPRYQVTQFGKPVTLSCSQTLNHNVMYWYQQKSSQAPKLLFHYYDKDFNNEADTPDNFQSRRPNTSFCFLDIRSPGLGDTAMYLCATSLKKRCGKTYGYTFGSGTRLTVV.

This clonotype was recorded many times. This chain uses TRBV7-3 with TRBJ1-5, with D unclear. Trimming left V 4 bases short and J 1 base short, with 11 bases between. Germline loops: CDR1 SGHTA, CDR2 FQGTGA. The CDR3 consists of 15 residues. CDR3 amino acids: CASSSWEPSNQPQHF. The CDR3 bases are TGTGCCAGCAGCTCGTGGGAACCGAGCAATCAGCCCCAGCATTTT.

As regards this clonotype: A read error may explain this, as a much larger clone is one base away. The chain combines TRBV15 with TRBJ1-1; D ambiguous. The V and J ends lost 5 bases and 2 bases respectively, with 9 bases between them. The CDR3 has 13 amino acids. Per germline, CDR1 LNHNV and CDR2 YYDKDF (reference sequence). The CDR3 DNA follows: TGTGCCACCAGCGCAGACTATAACACTGAAGCTTTCTTT. Residues: CATSADYNTEAFF.

This clonotype was observed a handful of times. The chain combines TRBV20-1 with TRBJ1-1; tentative D call: TRBD1 (5 bases). This CDR3 has 17 amino acids. Germline CDR1 is DFQATT and CDR2 is SNEGSKA (reference sequence). V shed 0 bases and J shed 1 base, with 18 bases lying between them. CDR3 protein: CSARDWPPQVPNTEAFF. CDR3 coding DNA: TGCAGTGCTAGAGATTGGCCCCCACAGGTGCCGAACACTGAAGCTTTCTTT.

This clonotype was counted at least ten times. The chain links TRBV6-5 to TRBJ1-5; D call uncertain. CDR1 and CDR2 (germline): MNHEY, SVGAGI. This CDR3 has 12 residues. Between the trimmed V and J ends, which lost 5 bases and 2 bases, there was a span of 4 bases. CDR3 sequence (DNA): TGTGCCAGCAGTATGGGCAATCAGCCCCAGCATTTT. The encoded protein is CASSMGNQPQHF.

In regard to this clonotype: One base away lies a much larger clone, so this may be a sequencing read error. The V call is TRBV2, the J call TRBJ2-3; D may be TRBD1 or TRBD2 (5 bases each). Per the germline V gene, CDR1 is SNHLY and CDR2 is FYNNEI. The length of the CDR3 is 16 residues. The CDR3 DNA reads as TGTACCAGCAGTGAACTGGGGGTCCCTAGCACAGATACGCAGTATTTT. Amino acids: CTSSELGVPSTDTQYF.

This clonotype was found many times. The rearrangement links TRBV5-1 to TRBJ1-1; D remains unclear. The CDR3 loop spans 13 amino acids. CDR1 and CDR2 from the germline V gene are SGHRS and YFSETQ. The germline V and J ends were trimmed by 5 bases and 2 bases, with 10 bases remaining between them. As DNA, the CDR3 is TGCGCCAGCAGGGATACACCTAACACTGAAGCTTTCTTT. It translates to CASRDTPNTEAFF.

This clonotype has a count of ten or more. This chain connects TRBV2 to TRBJ2-7, with D perhaps TRBD1 or TRBD2 (5 bases each). The CDR3 covers 16 residues. The ends were cut back, 6 bases at V and 0 bases at J, with 18 bases in the middle. Germline CDR1 is SNHLY and CDR2 is FYNNEI. The CDR3 loop is CASSRDPGPISYEQYF. CDR3 nucleotide sequence: TGTGCCAGCAGCCGGGACCCGGGACCTATCTCCTACGAGCAGTACTTC.

This clonotype was seen many times. The chain employs TRBV2 and TRBJ2-1, with a possible D match to TRBD1 (6 bases). The V gene lost 4 bases and the J gene lost 4 bases, with 14 bases spanning the gap. The germline CDR1 and CDR2 sequences are SNHLY and FYNNEI. There are 15 residues in the CDR3. The CDR3 is CASSVRDTRYNEQFF. DNA of the CDR3: TGTGCCAGCAGTGTCCGGGACACAAGATACAATGAGCAGTTCTTC. Filled out from reference TRBV2 and TRBJ2-1, the complete variable domain reads EPEVTQTPSHQVTQMGQEVILRCVPISNHLYFYWYRQILGQKVEFLVSFYNNEISEKSEIFDDQFSVERPDGSNFTLKIRSTKLEDSAMYFCASSVRDTRYNEQFFGPGTRLTVL.

The chain has TRBV5-4 and TRBJ2-5, with 9 bases aligning to TRBD2. The CDR3 loop spans 18 amino acids. The germline gives CDR1 SGHNT, CDR2 YYREEE (reference sequence). The V segment lost 7 bases and the J segment 5 bases; nucleotides outside the gene matches: 21. CDR3 nucleotide sequence: TGTGCCAGCGGCCTCTTCCCCATTAGCGGGGGTGTTCCGGAGACCCAGTACTTC. Translating it yields CASGLFPISGGVPETQYF. Variable domain in full (rest from reference TRBV5-4 and TRBJ2-5): ETGVTQSPTHLIKTRGQQVTLRCSSQSGHNTVSWYQQALGQGPQFIFQYYREEENGRGNFPPRFSGLQFPNYSSELNVNALELDDSALYLCASGLFPISGGVPETQYFGPGTRLLVL.

Points on this clonotype: This may stem from a read error, because a much larger clone lies one nucleotide away. V and J are TRBV30 and TRBJ2-2, with 8 bases lining up with TRBD2. This CDR3 contains 13 residues. The germline V gene has CDR1 GTSNPN and CDR2 SVGIG (reference sequence). The CDR3 loop is CAWCVTSVGELFF. Written as DNA, the CDR3 is TGTGCCTGGTGTGTGACTAGCGTCGGGGAGCTGTTTTTT.

This clonotype showed up many times. The J gene is TRBJ2-7, the V gene TRBV20-1; 9 nucleotides agree with TRBD2. CDR3 length: 15 amino acids. Germline CDR1 reads DFQATT; CDR2 reads SNEGSKA (reference sequence). With 2 bases clipped from V and 2 bases from J, the junction kept 7 bases outside the gene matches. The CDR3: CSARKAGGLTYEQYF. CDR3 coding DNA: TGCAGTGCTAGAAAAGCGGGAGGCCTTACCTACGAGCAGTACTTC.

In its sample, this clonotype was seen a few times. V gene TRBV28 combines with J gene TRBJ2-3, with D perhaps TRBD1 (6 bases). V was cut by 6 bases and J by 1 base, with 11 bases left in between. The CDR3 is made up of 14 amino acids. Germline V gives CDR1 MDHEN, CDR2 SYDVKM. For the CDR3, the DNA is TGTGCCAGCAGGTTGACAGGAGGCACAGATACGCAGTATTTT. Translated, it gives CASRLTGGTDTQYF. Full variable domain (missing parts from reference TRBV28 and TRBJ2-3): DVKVTQSSRYLVKRTGEKVFLECVQDMDHENMFWYRQDPGLGLRLIYFSYDVKMKEKGDIPEGYSVSREKKERFSLILESASTNQTSMYLCASRLTGGTDTQYFGPGTRLTVL.

This clonotype was picked up many times. The V call is TRBV28, the J call TRBJ1-4, with 9 bases identical to TRBD1. V was clipped by 6 bases and J by 8 bases; unmatched bases: 10. The germline V gene encodes CDR1 MDHEN and CDR2 SYDVKM. The CDR3 totals 15 residues. The DNA for the CDR3 is TGTGCCAGCAGACTTACAGGGGGCGCTGGGGAAAAACTGTTTTTT. Amino acids: CASRLTGGAGEKLFF.

In this sample, this clonotype turned up a few times. The CDR3 DNA reads TGTGCCAGCAACATAGGGGGAAATCAAGGAGAGACCCAGTACTTC. It encodes CASNIGGNQGETQYF. This chain joins TRBV11-2 and TRBJ2-5, with D perhaps matching TRBD1 (6 bases). V lost 7 bases, J lost 4 bases, and 19 bases lay in between. There are 15 residues in the CDR3. In germline, CDR1 is SGHAT, CDR2 FQNNGV.

This clonotype showed up many times. The chain carries TRBV18 and TRBJ1-1; no reliable D call. The germline V and J ends were trimmed by 2 bases and 1 base, with 5 bases remaining between them. This CDR3 is 13 amino acids long. Looked up from germline, CDR1 is KGHSH and CDR2 is LQKENI. The CDR3 DNA sequence: TGTGCCAGCTCACCATTGGAGAACACTGAAGCTTTCTTT. Translated, it gives CASSPLENTEAFF.

This clonotype has at least ten counts. The chain employs TRBV11-1 and TRBJ1-2, with unresolved D. Trimming left V 5 bases short and J 4 bases short, with 23 bases between. This CDR3 spans 17 amino acids. Germline CDR1 reads SGHAT; CDR2 reads FQDESV (reference sequence). CDR3 in amino acids: CASSESGKAGKTYGYTF. The CDR3 DNA reads TGTGCCAGCAGCGAGTCTGGTAAGGCTGGAAAGACCTATGGCTACACCTTC.

A few counts support this clonotype. The V and J genes are TRBV10-3 and TRBJ2-3; D unclear. V gave up 3 bases and J gave up 0 bases, with 7 bases separating them. The CDR3 totals 14 residues. The germline V gene encodes CDR1 ENHRY and CDR2 SYGVKD. Here the CDR3 reads CAISERASTDTQYF. The DNA for the CDR3 is TGTGCCATCAGTGAACGGGCTAGCACAGATACGCAGTATTTT.

This clonotype was seen ten or more times. This chain links TRBV3-1 with TRBJ1-5; D ambiguous. CDR3 length: 18 amino acids. Germline values: CDR1 LGHDT, CDR2 YNNKEL (reference sequence). The CDR3 is CGQQLTLSHFWHHQPQHF. The CDR3 bases are TGTGGCCAGCAGCTGACGCTTTCCCATTTTTGGCATCATCAGCCCCAGCATTTT.

A word on this clonotype: Possible read error: a much larger clone is one base away. The chain joins TRBV30 to TRBJ1-1; no firm D call. The CDR3 covers 13 residues. Germline loops: CDR1 GTSNPN, CDR2 SVGIG (reference sequence). CDR3 region: CAWSTGLNTETFF. DNA of the CDR3: TGTGCCTGGAGTACCGGATTGAACACTGAAACTTTCTTT.

This clonotype was recorded a few times. This chain joins TRBV12-3 or TRBV12-4 and TRBJ2-3; TRBD2 agrees at 11 bases. V shed 2 bases, J shed 0 bases, and the junction held 10 bases outside the gene matches. The CDR3 covers 19 residues. Here the CDR3 reads CASSLFMPGLAVSTDTQYF. In DNA, the CDR3 is TGTGCCAGCAGTTTATTTATGCCGGGACTAGCGGTTAGCACAGATACGCAGTATTTT.

Regarding this clonotype: A much larger clone differs by one base, so this may be a read error. The chain recombines TRBV6-5 with TRBJ1-5; D is undetermined. The CDR3 consists of 15 residues. Germline V gene data show CDR1 as MNHEY and CDR2 as SVGAGI. The CDR3 DNA is TGTGCCAGCAGGTCGAGGAGCGCAAGCAGTCAGCCCCAGCATTTT. It specifies CASRSRSASSQPQHF.

At least ten counts were recorded for this clonotype. The rearrangement links TRBV5-6 to TRBJ2-7, with 9 bases lining up with TRBD1. This CDR3 contains 15 residues. V lost 6 bases, J lost 3 bases, and 10 bases stayed unmatched. CDR1 SGHDT and CDR2 YYEEEE come from the germline V gene. In DNA form, the CDR3 reads TGTGCCAGCACCCAAACCGGGACAGGGTTCTACGAGCAGTACTTC. It yields the protein CASTQTGTGFYEQYF.

This clonotype was observed many times. This chain links TRBV7-8 with TRBJ1-2; no clear D. The CDR3 is 17 amino acids. CDR1 SGHVS and CDR2 FQNEAQ come from the germline V gene. Trimming removed 5 bases at V and 4 bases at J, with 23 bases between. CDR3 coding DNA: TGTGCCAGCAGCCTGGCAGTGTTTACCCGAAAGACCTATGGCTACACCTTC. Translating gives CASSLAVFTRKTYGYTF.